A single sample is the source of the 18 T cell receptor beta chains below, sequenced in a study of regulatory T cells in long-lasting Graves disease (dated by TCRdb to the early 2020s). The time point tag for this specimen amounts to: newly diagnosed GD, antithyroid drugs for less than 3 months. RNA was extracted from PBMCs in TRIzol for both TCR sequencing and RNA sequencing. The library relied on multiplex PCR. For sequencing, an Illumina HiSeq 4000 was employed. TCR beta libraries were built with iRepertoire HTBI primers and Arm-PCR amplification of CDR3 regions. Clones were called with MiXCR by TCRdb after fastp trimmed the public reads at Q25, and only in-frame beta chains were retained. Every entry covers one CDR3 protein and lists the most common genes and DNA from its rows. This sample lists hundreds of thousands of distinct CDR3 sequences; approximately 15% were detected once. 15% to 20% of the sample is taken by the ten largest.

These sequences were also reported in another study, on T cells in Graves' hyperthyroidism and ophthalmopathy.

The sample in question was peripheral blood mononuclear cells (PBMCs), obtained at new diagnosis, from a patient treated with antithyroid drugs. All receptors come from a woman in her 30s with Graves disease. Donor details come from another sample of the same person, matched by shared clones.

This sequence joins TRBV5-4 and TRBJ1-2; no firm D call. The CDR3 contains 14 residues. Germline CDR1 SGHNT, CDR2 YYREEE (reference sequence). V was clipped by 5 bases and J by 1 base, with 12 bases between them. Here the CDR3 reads CASSSRPINYGYTF. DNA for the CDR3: TGTGCCAGCAGTTCCCGGCCTATTAACTATGGCTACACCTTC.

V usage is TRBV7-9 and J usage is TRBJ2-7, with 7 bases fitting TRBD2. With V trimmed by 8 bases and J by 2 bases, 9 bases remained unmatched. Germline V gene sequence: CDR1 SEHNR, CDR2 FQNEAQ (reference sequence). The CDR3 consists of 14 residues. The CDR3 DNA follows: TGTGCCAGCCAGTGGGGGGGGGAAACCTACGAGCAGTACTTC. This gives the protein CASQWGGETYEQYF.

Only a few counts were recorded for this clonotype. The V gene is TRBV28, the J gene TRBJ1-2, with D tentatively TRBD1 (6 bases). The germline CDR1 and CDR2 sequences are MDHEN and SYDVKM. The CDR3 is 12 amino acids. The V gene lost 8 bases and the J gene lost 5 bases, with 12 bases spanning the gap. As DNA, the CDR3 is TGTGCCAGCCACGGGGGGCTATATGGCTACACCTTC. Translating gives CASHGGLYGYTF.

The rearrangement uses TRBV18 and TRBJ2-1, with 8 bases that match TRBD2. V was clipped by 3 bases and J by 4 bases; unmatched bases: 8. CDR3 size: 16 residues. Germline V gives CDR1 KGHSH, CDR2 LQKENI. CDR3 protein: CASSPRTSPRYNEQFF. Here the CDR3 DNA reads TGTGCCAGCTCACCGCGGACTAGCCCGAGGTACAATGAGCAGTTCTTC.

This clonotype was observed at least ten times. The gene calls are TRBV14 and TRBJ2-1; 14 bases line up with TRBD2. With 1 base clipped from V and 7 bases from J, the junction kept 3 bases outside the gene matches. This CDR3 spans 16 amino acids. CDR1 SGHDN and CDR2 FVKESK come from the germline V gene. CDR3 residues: CASSQGLAGGQNEQFF. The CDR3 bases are TGTGCCAGCAGCCAAGGACTAGCGGGAGGGCAAAATGAGCAGTTCTTC.

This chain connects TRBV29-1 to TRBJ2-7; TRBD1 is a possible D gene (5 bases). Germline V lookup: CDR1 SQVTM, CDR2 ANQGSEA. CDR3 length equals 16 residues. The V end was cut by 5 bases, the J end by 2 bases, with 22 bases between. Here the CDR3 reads CSVIASSTVTPYEQYF. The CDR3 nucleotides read TGCAGCGTTATCGCGTCTTCGACAGTTACTCCCTACGAGCAGTACTTC.

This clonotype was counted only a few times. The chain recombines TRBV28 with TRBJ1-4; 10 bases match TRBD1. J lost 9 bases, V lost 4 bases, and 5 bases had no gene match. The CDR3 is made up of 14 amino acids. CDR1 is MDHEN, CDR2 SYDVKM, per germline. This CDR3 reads CASSSPGQGKKLFF. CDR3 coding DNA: TGTGCCAGCAGTTCCCCGGGACAGGGGAAAAAACTGTTTTTT.

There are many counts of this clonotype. CDR3 region: CATSDTSDAYNEQFF. The CDR3 DNA is TGTGCCACCAGTGATACTAGCGACGCCTACAATGAGCAGTTCTTC. The chain combines TRBV24-1 with TRBJ2-1; 7 nucleotides align to TRBD2. J was trimmed by 2 bases and V by 3 bases; bases with no gene match: 3. Germline V gene lookup returns CDR1 KGHDR and CDR2 SFDVKD. The CDR3 length is 15 residues.

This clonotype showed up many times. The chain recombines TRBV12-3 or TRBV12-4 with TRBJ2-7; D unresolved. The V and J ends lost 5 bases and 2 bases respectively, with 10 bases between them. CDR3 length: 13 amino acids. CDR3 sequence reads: CASSPFLTYEQYF. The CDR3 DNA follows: TGTGCCAGCAGTCCCTTCCTTACCTACGAGCAGTACTTC.

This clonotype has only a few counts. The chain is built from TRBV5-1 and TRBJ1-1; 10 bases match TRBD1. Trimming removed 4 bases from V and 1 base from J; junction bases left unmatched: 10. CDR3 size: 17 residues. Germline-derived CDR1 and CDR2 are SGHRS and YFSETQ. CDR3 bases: TGCGCCAGCAGCCGGGACAGGGGCGCCCCCAAGAACACTGAAGCTTTCTTT. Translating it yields CASSRDRGAPKNTEAFF.

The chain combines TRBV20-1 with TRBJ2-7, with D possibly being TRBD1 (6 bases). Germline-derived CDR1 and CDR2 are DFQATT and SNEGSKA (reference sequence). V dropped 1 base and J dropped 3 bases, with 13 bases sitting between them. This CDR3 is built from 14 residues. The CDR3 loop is CSARGRDISYEQYF. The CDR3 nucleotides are TGCAGTGCTAGAGGAAGGGACATTAGCTACGAGCAGTACTTC.

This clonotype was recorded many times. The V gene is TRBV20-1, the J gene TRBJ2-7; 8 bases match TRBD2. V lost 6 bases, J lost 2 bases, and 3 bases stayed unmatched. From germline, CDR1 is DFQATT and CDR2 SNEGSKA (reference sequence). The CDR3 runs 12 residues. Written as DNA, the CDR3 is TGCAGTGCCACGGGGGGGGCCTACGAGCAGTACTTC. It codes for CSATGGAYEQYF.

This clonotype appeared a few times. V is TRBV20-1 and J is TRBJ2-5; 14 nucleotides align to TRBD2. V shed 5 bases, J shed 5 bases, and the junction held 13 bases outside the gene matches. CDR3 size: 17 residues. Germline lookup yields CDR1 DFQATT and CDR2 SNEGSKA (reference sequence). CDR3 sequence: CSASGLAGGLRGETQYF. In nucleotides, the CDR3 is TGCAGTGCTTCTGGACTAGCGGGAGGCCTCCGGGGGGAGACCCAGTACTTC.

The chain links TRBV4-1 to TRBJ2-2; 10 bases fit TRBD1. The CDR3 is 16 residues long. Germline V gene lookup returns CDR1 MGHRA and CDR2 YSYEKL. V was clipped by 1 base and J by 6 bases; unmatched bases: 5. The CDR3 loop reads CASSQVWTGGAGELFF. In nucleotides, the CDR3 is TGCGCCAGCAGCCAAGTTTGGACAGGGGGGGCCGGGGAGCTGTTTTTT.

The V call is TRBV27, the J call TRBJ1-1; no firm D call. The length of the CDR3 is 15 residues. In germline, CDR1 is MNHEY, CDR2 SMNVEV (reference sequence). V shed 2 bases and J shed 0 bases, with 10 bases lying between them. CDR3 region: CASSLRRVMNTEAFF. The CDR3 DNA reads TGTGCCAGCAGTTTACGGCGTGTTATGAACACTGAAGCTTTCTTT.

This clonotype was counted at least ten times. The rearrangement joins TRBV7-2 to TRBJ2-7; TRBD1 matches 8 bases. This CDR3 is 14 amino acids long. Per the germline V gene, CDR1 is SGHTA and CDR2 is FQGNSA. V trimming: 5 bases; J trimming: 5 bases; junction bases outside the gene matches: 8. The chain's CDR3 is CASSPRTGLDEQYF. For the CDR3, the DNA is TGTGCCAGCAGCCCTCGGACAGGGTTGGACGAGCAGTACTTC. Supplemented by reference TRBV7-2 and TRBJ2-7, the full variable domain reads GAGVSQSPSNKVTEKGKDVELRCDPISGHTALYWYRQSLGQGLEFLIYFQGNSAPDKSGLPSDRFSAERTGGSVSTLTIQRTQQEDSAVYLCASSPRTGLDEQYFGPGTRLTVT.

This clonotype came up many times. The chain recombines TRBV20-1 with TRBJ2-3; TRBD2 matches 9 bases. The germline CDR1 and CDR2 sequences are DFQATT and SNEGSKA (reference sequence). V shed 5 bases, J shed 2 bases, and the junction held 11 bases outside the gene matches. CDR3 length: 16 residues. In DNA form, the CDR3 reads TGCAGTGCTTCAGGACTAGCGCCGATTATCACAGATACGCAGTATTTT. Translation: CSASGLAPIITDTQYF.

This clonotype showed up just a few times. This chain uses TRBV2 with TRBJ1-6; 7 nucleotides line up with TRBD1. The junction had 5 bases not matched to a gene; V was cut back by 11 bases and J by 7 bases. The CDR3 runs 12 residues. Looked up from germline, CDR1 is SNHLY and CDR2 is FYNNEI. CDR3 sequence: CAGGTENSPLHF. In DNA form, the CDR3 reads TGTGCCGGCGGGACAGAGAATTCACCCCTCCACTTT.